A selection of T cell receptor beta chains follows, all from one sample in a study of cytomegalovirus exposure and HLA in healthy donors. Assay used: immunoSEQ multiplex PCR; TCRdb lists only in-frame clones, some missing. The sample consists of about 130,000 clones, 70% to 90% of them appearing once. Sequencing was done on a sample of PBMCs. Receptor source: a middle-aged woman in good health and CMV-seropositive. CDR3s include the opening cysteine and the closing phenylalanine or tryptophan. The D gene is left open where the match is weak. Only some rows state a clone size, as once, few, many or a class for expanded clones.

clone_size j_call d_call v_call cdr3_aa cdr3_nt
. TRBJ1-1 . TRBV4-3 CASSQDHTGTQNTEAFF TGCGCCAGCAGCCAAGATCATACAGGCACGCAGAACACTGAAGCTTTCTTT
. TRBJ1-2 . TRBV19 CASSIFGGGYTF TGTGCCAGTAGTATTTTTGGAGGGGGCTACACCTTC
. TRBJ1-2 TRBD1 TRBV7-2 CASSIQGDYGYTF TGTGCCAGCAGCATACAGGGGGACTATGGCTACACCTTC
. TRBJ2-5 . TRBV7-2 CASSPGSLGETQYF TGTGCCAGCAGCCCGGGATCGCTGGGAGAGACCCAGTACTTC
. TRBJ1-1 TRBD1 TRBV7-8 CASSLGTGGSFF TGTGCCAGCAGCCTCGGGACAGGGGGGTCTTTCTTT
few TRBJ1-2 . TRBV2 CASSVSGVFLLGYTF TGTGCCAGCAGCGTCTCAGGGGTTTTTCTTCTTGGCTACACCTTC
. TRBJ2-7 . TRBV5-3 CARSLPHYASRVAGYEQYF TGTGCCAGAAGCTTGCCCCATTACGCCAGTCGTGTAGCAGGGTACGAGCAGTACTTC
. TRBJ2-7 . TRBV18 CASSPRRSSYEQYF TGTGCCAGCTCACCGAGGAGGAGCTCCTACGAGCAGTACTTC
. TRBJ1-2 TRBD1 TRBV11-2 CASSGDRFYGYTF TGTGCCAGCAGCGGGGACAGATTCTATGGCTACACCTTC
. TRBJ2-1 TRBD2 TRBV19 CASSISGDLGEQFF TGTGCCAGTAGTATCAGCGGGGATTTGGGTGAGCAGTTCTTC
. TRBJ1-2 . TRBV19 CASSMPVYGYTF TGTGCCAGTAGTATGCCGGTCTATGGCTACACCTTC
. TRBJ1-2 . TRBV28 CAILVTGGTSNYGYTF TGTGCCATCCTAGTAACGGGGGGGACATCTAACTATGGCTACACCTTC
. TRBJ2-3 TRBD2 TRBV28 CASSGGSGRAGDTQYF TGTGCCAGCAGTGGGGGTAGCGGGAGGGCCGGAGATACGCAGTATTTT
. TRBJ2-7 TRBD1 TRBV7-2 CASSPAVTGGWYEQYF TGTGCCAGCAGCCCAGCCGTAACAGGGGGCTGGTACGAGCAGTACTTC
once TRBJ1-6 TRBD1 TRBV6-1 CASSDGTGGIMAHSPLHF TGTGCCAGCAGTGATGGGACAGGGGGTATAATGGCCCATTCACCCCTCCACTTT
. TRBJ2-1 . TRBV5-1 CASSLYGTRHNEQFF TGCGCCAGCAGCTTGTACGGGACAAGACACAATGAGCAGTTCTTC
. TRBJ1-2 TRBD1 TRBV7-3 CASSLNPTGDGYGYTF TGTGCCAGCAGCTTAAACCCCACAGGGGACGGCTATGGCTACACCTTC
few TRBJ2-1 TRBD2 TRBV10-3 CAISGAAGEGTSGGNEQFF TGTGCCATCAGTGGGGCGGCAGGGGAGGGGACTAGCGGGGGCAATGAGCAGTTCTTC
. TRBJ1-1 . TRBV27 CASSLVSRTEAFF TGTGCCAGCAGTTTGGTTAGCCGCACTGAAGCTTTCTTT
. TRBJ1-1 . TRBV4-2 CASSQDPGLTNTEAFF TGTGCCAGCAGCCAAGATCCCGGACTGACGAACACTGAAGCTTTCTTT
. TRBJ2-4 TRBD2 TRBV28 CASSGTSGSNAKNIQYF TGTGCCAGCAGCGGGACTAGCGGGAGTAATGCCAAAAACATTCAGTACTTC
. TRBJ2-7 . TRBV7-3 CASSSDGNSYEQYF TGTGCCAGCAGCAGCGACGGGAACTCCTACGAGCAGTACTTC
. TRBJ2-4 . TRBV19 CASSGASKNIQYF TGTGCCAGTAGTGGGGCTTCCAAAAACATTCAGTACTTC
. TRBJ2-1 TRBD2 TRBV5-8 CASSQTSVYNEQFF TGTGCCAGCAGCCAGACTAGCGTGTACAATGAGCAGTTCTTC
. TRBJ2-1 TRBD2 TRBV9 CASSSRTSNNEQFF TGTGCCAGCAGCTCCCGGACTAGCAACAATGAGCAGTTCTTC
few TRBJ1-1 . TRBV6-6 CASTWGGKNTEAFF TGTGCCAGCACCTGGGGGGGGAAGAACACTGAAGCTTTCTTT
. TRBJ2-5 . TRBV7-8 CASSFGDWGQETQYF TGTGCCAGCAGCTTCGGGGACTGGGGCCAAGAGACCCAGTACTTC